This T cell receptor beta chain was recovered during a study of T-cell memory formation after mild COVID-19. Whole-study findings and limits: The pre-infection memory compartment contained some responding clones, suggesting cross-reactive memory joined. There was no confirmation that second-wave clones peaking on day 37 were SARS-CoV-2 specific. Shrinking CD4+ clones resided mostly in CM and EM, and CD8+ ones in EMRA.

As for this clonotype: The antigen is not known.

Barcoded TCR alpha and TCR beta cDNA libraries with UMIs came from 5'RACE using constant-segment primers. TCRdb reprocessed the 5' RACE reads via MiXCR and lists one record per CDR3 protein. The sample shows under 650,000 distinct CDR3 sequences, roughly 18% of them seen only once. This CDR3 has 14 residues. Trimming removed 7 bases at V and 2 bases at J, with 14 bases between. Germline CDR1 and CDR2: SNHLY and FYNNEI. This sequence was found in an adult woman who had mild COVID-19 (a few samples of this study predate the infection). Cell type and time point are not known. The chain carries TRBV2 and TRBJ2-5; D tentatively reads TRBD1 or TRBD2 (5 bases each). Sequenced material: PBMCs or a T cell subset sorted from them (not recorded which). The CDR3 is CASKGTLLQETQYF. The CDR3 nucleotides are TGTGCCAGCAAAGGGACGTTGTTACAAGAGACCCAGTACTTC.